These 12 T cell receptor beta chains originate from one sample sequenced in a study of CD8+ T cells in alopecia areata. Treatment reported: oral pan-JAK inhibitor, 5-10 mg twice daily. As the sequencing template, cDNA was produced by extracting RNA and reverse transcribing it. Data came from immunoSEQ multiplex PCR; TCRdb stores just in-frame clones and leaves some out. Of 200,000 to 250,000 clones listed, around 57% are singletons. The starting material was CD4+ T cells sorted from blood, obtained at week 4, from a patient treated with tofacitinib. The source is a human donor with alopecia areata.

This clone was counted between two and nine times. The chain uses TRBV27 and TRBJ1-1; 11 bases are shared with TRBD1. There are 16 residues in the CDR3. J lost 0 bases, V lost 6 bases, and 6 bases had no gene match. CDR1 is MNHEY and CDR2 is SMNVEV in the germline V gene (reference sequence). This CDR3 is CASRQDRGRMNTEAFF. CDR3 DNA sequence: TGTGCCAGCAGGCAGGACAGGGGGCGGATGAACACTGAAGCTTTCTTT.

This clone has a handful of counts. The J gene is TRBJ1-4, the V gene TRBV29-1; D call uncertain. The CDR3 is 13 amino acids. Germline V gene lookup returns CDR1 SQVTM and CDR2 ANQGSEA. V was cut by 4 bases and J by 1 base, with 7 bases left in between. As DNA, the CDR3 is TGCAGCGTTGGGTCACGAACTAATGAAAAACTGTTTTTT. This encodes CSVGSRTNEKLFF.

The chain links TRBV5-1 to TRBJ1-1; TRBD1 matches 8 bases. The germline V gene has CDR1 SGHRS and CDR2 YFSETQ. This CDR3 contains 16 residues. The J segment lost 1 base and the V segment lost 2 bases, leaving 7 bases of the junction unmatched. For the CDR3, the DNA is TGCGCCAGCAGCTTCGGGCAGGGGGCGCAGAACACTGAAGCTTTCTTT. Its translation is CASSFGQGAQNTEAFF.

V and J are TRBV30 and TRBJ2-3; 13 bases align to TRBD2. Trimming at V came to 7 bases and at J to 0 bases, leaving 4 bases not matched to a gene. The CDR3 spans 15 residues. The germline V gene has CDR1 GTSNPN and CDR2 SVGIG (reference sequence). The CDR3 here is CALTSGGLSTDTQYF. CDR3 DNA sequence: TGTGCCTTGACTAGCGGGGGGCTTAGCACAGATACGCAGTATTTT.

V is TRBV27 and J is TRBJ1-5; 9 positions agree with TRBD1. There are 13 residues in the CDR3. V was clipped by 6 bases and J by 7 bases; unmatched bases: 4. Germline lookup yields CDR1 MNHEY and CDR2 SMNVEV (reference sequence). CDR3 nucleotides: TGTGCCAGCAGCGGGACAGGGCCCCAGCCCCAGCATTTT. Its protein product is CASSGTGPQPQHF.

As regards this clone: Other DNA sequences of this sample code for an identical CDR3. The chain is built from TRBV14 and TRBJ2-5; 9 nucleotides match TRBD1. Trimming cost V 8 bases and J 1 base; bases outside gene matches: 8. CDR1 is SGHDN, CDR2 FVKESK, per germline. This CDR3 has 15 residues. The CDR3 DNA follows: TGTGCCAGCGGCGGGACAGGGAGTTCCCAAGAGACCCAGTACTTC. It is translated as CASGGTGSSQETQYF.

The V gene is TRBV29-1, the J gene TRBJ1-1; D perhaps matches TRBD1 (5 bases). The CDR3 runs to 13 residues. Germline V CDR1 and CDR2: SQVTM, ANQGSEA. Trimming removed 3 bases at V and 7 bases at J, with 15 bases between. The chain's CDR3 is CSVEGVDRHEAFF. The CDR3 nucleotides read TGCAGCGTTGAGGGTGTAGACAGACATGAAGCTTTCTTT.

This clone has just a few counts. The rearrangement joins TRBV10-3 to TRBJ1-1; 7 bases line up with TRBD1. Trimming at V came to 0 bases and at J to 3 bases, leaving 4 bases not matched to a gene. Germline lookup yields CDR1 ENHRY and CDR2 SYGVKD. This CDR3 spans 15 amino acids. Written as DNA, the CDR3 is TGTGCCATCAGTGAGTCGAGGCAGGGGGACACTGAAGCTTTCTTT. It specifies CAISESRQGDTEAFF.

As DNA, the CDR3 is TGTGCCTGGACAGCGATGAACACTGAAGCTTTCTTT. Its translation is CAWTAMNTEAFF. This chain uses TRBV30 with TRBJ1-1; D not resolved. Trimming took off 4 bases at V and 0 bases at J, with 6 bases between the two ends. The germline V gene encodes CDR1 GTSNPN and CDR2 SVGIG (reference sequence). CDR3 length equals 12 residues.

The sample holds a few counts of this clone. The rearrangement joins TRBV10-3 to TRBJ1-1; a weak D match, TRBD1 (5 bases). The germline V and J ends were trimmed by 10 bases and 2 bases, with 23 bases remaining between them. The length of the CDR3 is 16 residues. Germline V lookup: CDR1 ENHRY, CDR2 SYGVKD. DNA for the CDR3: TGTGCCACGCGACGCTCCATCCGGGGGACTAACACTGAAGCTTTCTTT. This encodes CATRRSIRGTNTEAFF.

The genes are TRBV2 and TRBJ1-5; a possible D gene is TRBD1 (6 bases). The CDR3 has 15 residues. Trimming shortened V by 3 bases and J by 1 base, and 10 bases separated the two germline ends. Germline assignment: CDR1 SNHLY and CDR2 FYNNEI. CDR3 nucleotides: TGTGCCAGCAGTGAGGGGGCAGCCAGCAATCAGCCCCAGCATTTT. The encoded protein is CASSEGAASNQPQHF.

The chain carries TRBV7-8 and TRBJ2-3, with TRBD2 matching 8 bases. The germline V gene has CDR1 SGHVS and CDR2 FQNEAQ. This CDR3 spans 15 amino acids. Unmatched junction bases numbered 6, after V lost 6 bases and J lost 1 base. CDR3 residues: CASSSRRGGTDTQYF. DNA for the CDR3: TGTGCCAGCAGTAGTCGGCGGGGGGGCACAGATACGCAGTATTTT.